These T cell receptor beta chains were read from a single sample in a study of cytomegalovirus exposure and HLA in healthy donors. The table came from immunoSEQ multiplex PCR; TCRdb's copy has only in-frame clones and leaves some out. The repertoire holds about 160,000 clones, with roughly 91% as singletons. The sequencing sample was made of PBMCs. These receptors were obtained from a man aged 18 to 29 in good health and CMV-seronegative. The CDR3 runs from the conserved cysteine through the conserved F or W. Each record gives: V gene, D gene, J gene, clone size, CDR3 DNA, CDR3 protein. The D gene is left open where the match is weak. The size entry is marked missing in some rows and otherwise reads once, few, many or a size class.

>TRBV7-2|NA|TRBJ2-7|NA
TGTGCCAGCAGCTTAGTAAGACAAAGAGCCTACGAGCAGTACTTC
CASSLVRQRAYEQYF
>TRBV25-1|TRBD2|TRBJ2-5|NA
TGTGCCAGCAAGGGGACTAGCGGGGCGCAAGAGACCCAGTACTTC
CASKGTSGAQETQYF
>TRBV2|NA|TRBJ2-7|NA
TGTGCCAGCAGTTTACAATACGAGCAGTACTTC
CASSLQYEQYF
>TRBV6-1|TRBD1|TRBJ2-5|NA
TGTGCCAGCAGTGAAGTGGGACAGGGAGTAAAGACCCAGTACTTC
CASSEVGQGVKTQYF
>TRBV27|NA|TRBJ2-4|NA
TGTGCCAGCAGTTCGGAGGGGAGGAACATTCAGTACTTC
CASSSEGRNIQYF
>TRBV29-1|TRBD2|TRBJ2-2|once
TGCAGCGTGGAAGGGACTAGCGGTTACACCGGGGAGCTGTTTTTT
CSVEGTSGYTGELFF
>TRBV6-4|NA|TRBJ1-1|NA
TGTGCCAGCAGGAAAACCCAACTTGACGGGGGGAACACTGAAGCTTTCTTT
CASRKTQLDGGNTEAFF
>TRBV19|TRBD1|TRBJ1-5|NA
TGTGCCAGTAGTGGAGACAGGGACTTCAATCAGCCCCAGCATTTT
CASSGDRDFNQPQHF
>TRBV6-6|TRBD1|TRBJ2-5|NA
TGTGCCAGCACAGGCGCCAGGGGGCAAGGAGAGACCCAGTACTTC
CASTGARGQGETQYF
>TRBV6-1|NA|TRBJ1-4|NA
TGTGCCAGCAGTGAATGGCAGATTGCAACTAATGAAAAACTGTTTTTT
CASSEWQIATNEKLFF
>TRBV10-3|NA|TRBJ1-5|NA
TGTGCCATCAGTGCGGGTGGGGCGGTGGAGCCCCAGCATTTT
CAISAGGAVEPQHF
>TRBV7-7|NA|TRBJ2-1|NA
TGTGCTAGCAGCTCCGACTACGGGCGAAACAATGAGCAGTTCTTC
CASSSDYGRNNEQFF
>TRBV29-1|TRBD1|TRBJ1-3|NA
TGCAGCGTTGTCCAGGGGGCTAACACCATATATTTT
CSVVQGANTIYF
>TRBV5-4|NA|TRBJ1-4|NA
TGTGCCAGCAGCGTAGGCAGGGTGGGGGAAAAACTGTTTTTT
CASSVGRVGEKLFF
>TRBV2|TRBD1|TRBJ1-1|NA
TGTGCCAGCAGTGAATGGCACAGGGGACAGACTGAAGCTTTCTTT
CASSEWHRGQTEAFF
>TRBV19|NA|TRBJ1-5|NA
TGTGCCAGTAGTTCGGAGGATAATCAGCCCCAGCATTTT
CASSSEDNQPQHF
>TRBV5-1|TRBD2|TRBJ2-2|NA
TGCGCCAGCAGCTTGGTCCTAGCGGCGAACACCGGGGAGCTGTTTTTT
CASSLVLAANTGELFF
>TRBV5-1|TRBD1|TRBJ1-1|NA
TGCGCCAGTAGACAGGGGCCAGAAGCTTTCTTT
CASRQGPEAFF
>TRBV7-6|TRBD1|TRBJ1-2|NA
TGTGCCAGCAGCAACGGACAGGTCGGGGGCTACACCTTC
CASSNGQVGGYTF
>TRBV27|TRBD2|TRBJ2-7|NA
TGTGCCAGCAGTTTATTAGGGACTAGCGGGGGGGAGCAGTACTTC
CASSLLGTSGGEQYF
>TRBV6-1|NA|TRBJ2-7|NA
TGTGCCAGCAGTGTCTCAGGGGAGTACGAGCAGTACTTC
CASSVSGEYEQYF
>TRBV2|TRBD2|TRBJ2-1|NA
TGTGCCAGCAGTGAACTCCCGGGACTAGCGGGTGATGAGCAGTTCTTC
CASSELPGLAGDEQFF
>TRBV28|NA|TRBJ1-4|NA
TGTGCCAGCAGAAGGAGAAATGAAAAACTGTTTTTT
CASRRRNEKLFF
>TRBV10-2|TRBD2|TRBJ2-3|NA
TGCGCCAGCTCCGGACTAGCGGGAGGGCCGGGGGATACGCAGTATTTT
CASSGLAGGPGDTQYF
>TRBV4-1|NA|TRBJ1-2|NA
TGCGCCAGCAGCCTAGGACAGACGTCTGGCTACACCTTC
CASSLGQTSGYTF
>TRBV4-2|NA|TRBJ2-2|NA
TGTGCCAGCAGCCAAGATTGGCTGACCGGGGAGCTGTTTTTT
CASSQDWLTGELFF
>TRBV5-6|TRBD2|TRBJ2-1|NA
TGTGCCAGCAGGTCCCCTAGCGGGGTTTACAATGAGCAGTTCTTC
CASRSPSGVYNEQFF
>TRBV18|TRBD1|TRBJ2-7|once
TGTGCCAGCTCACCGCGGCAGGGGGCAGGAGAGCAGTACTTC
CASSPRQGAGEQYF
>TRBV27|NA|TRBJ1-6|NA
TGTGCCAGCCAACTGGGCGGGGATTCACCCCTCCACTTT
CASQLGGDSPLHF
>TRBV7-2|TRBD1|TRBJ2-3|NA
TGTGCCAGCAGCTCCGTGACAGGGGTGGCAGATACGCAGTATTTT
CASSSVTGVADTQYF
>TRBV6-6|NA|TRBJ2-6|NA
TGTGCCAGCACCTCTCTCTCTGGGGCCAACGTCCTGACTTTC
CASTSLSGANVLTF
>TRBV6-5|NA|TRBJ1-2|NA
TGTGCCAGCAGTTCAGGGGATGGGGGCTATGGCTACACCTTC
CASSSGDGGYGYTF
>TRBV4-1|NA|TRBJ2-2|NA
TGCGCCAGCAGCCAAGGGGTGGGATCGGGGTCCGGGGAGCTGTTTTTT
CASSQGVGSGSGELFF
>TRBV6-1|TRBD1|TRBJ2-5|NA
TGTGCCAGCAGTGACGGACAGGGGAGGCAAGAGACCCAGTACTTC
CASSDGQGRQETQYF
>TRBV7-2|TRBD1|TRBJ2-7|once
TGTGCCAGCAGCTTAACAGGGGTGGGGCCGCCGCGCTTC
CASSLTGVGPPRF
>TRBV5-4|NA|TRBJ2-7|NA
TGTGCCAGCAGCCCGGGCGGGGGCGACGAGCAGTACTTC
CASSPGGGDEQYF
>TRBV5-6|NA|TRBJ2-1|once
TGTGCCAGCAGCTCCGGGACAAAGGCCCCTGAGCAGTTCTTC
CASSSGTKAPEQFF
>TRBV27|TRBD2|TRBJ2-1|NA
TGTGCCAGCAGTTTATCGGGGACTAGCGGGATCAATGAGCAGTTCTTC
CASSLSGTSGINEQFF
>TRBV10-3|NA|TRBJ1-1|NA
TGTGCCACAACGGGTCACATGAACACTGAAGCTTTCTTT
CATTGHMNTEAFF
>TRBV7-8|NA|TRBJ2-6|NA
TGTGCCAGCGGTAGTCCTGGGGCCAACGTCCTGACTTTC
CASGSPGANVLTF
>TRBV27|NA|TRBJ1-2|few
TGTGCCAGCAGTTTCCGGCGGGGCCACTATGGCTACACCTTC
CASSFRRGHYGYTF
>TRBV13|TRBD2|TRBJ2-5|NA
TGTGCCAGCAGCCAGGGCCTTAGCGGGGGCGAGACCCAGTACTTC
CASSQGLSGGETQYF
>TRBV6-6|TRBD1|TRBJ1-2|NA
TGTGCCAGCAGCCATAGGACAGGGAGCTATGGCTACACCTTC
CASSHRTGSYGYTF
>TRBV6-1|NA|TRBJ1-5|NA
TGTGCCAGCAGTGAAGAAAGTGGGGGCTCAGCCGCCGGGCCCCAGCATTTT
CASSEESGGSAAGPQHF
>TRBV6-6|TRBD2|TRBJ2-3|NA
TGTGCCAGCAGTAAACTAGCGGATACAGATACGCAGTATTTT
CASSKLADTDTQYF
>TRBV5-1|NA|TRBJ1-2|NA
TGCGCCAGCAGCTCTGGGTGGGGGCGCGGCTATGGCTACACCTTC
CASSSGWGRGYGYTF
>TRBV4-1|NA|TRBJ2-3|few
TGCGCCAGCAGCCAAGAGTCCGTACTCACAGATACGCAGTATTTT
CASSQESVLTDTQYF
>TRBV5-1|NA|TRBJ1-1|NA
TGCGCCAGCAGCTTGGGTCAGATTAACACTGAAGCTTTCTTT
CASSLGQINTEAFF
>TRBV2|NA|TRBJ2-5|NA
TGTGCCAGCAGTCCAGCGGGTGGGCAAGAGACCCAGTACTTC
CASSPAGGQETQYF
>TRBV27|NA|TRBJ1-1|NA
TGTGCCAGCAGTTTTGGGGGGGCCGAACACGCTGAAGCTTTCTTT
CASSFGGAEHAEAFF
>TRBV28|TRBD2|TRBJ2-7|once
TGTGCCAGCAGTGGGAGACTAGCGGGAACCCCCTACGAGCAGTACTTC
CASSGRLAGTPYEQYF
>TRBV5-8|TRBD1|TRBJ1-2|NA
TGTGCCAGCAGCTGGTGGACAGGGGCGGTAGGCGGCTACACCTTC
CASSWWTGAVGGYTF